This T cell receptor beta chain was obtained from a study of response to subunit inactivated influenza vaccine. TCRdb reprocessed the RT-PCR reads with MiXCR, giving one entry per CDR3 protein. The sample holds hundreds of thousands of distinct CDR3 sequences; 6% to 9% are singletons and the top ten take around 13%. Details on this clonotype: The antigen is undetermined.

Germline V gene lookup returns CDR1 MGHRA and CDR2 YSYEKL. The CDR3 loop spans 14 amino acids. V was shortened by 4 bases and J by 7 bases, with 17 bases between the two germline ends. Notes on the study in general: A suggestion made by the authors is that each seasonal influenza vaccination recruits few new T cells.

This receptor was obtained from a man aged 45-69 years who received an inactivated influenza vaccine. The genes are TRBV4-1 and TRBJ2-7, with D possibly being TRBD1 (5 bases). Specimen: PBMCs from blood, collected less than 25 months after vaccination. The CDR3 DNA sequence: TGCGCCAGCAGCCCCGAAAATTTAAGACAGGAGCAGTACTTC. Protein product: CASSPENLRQEQYF.